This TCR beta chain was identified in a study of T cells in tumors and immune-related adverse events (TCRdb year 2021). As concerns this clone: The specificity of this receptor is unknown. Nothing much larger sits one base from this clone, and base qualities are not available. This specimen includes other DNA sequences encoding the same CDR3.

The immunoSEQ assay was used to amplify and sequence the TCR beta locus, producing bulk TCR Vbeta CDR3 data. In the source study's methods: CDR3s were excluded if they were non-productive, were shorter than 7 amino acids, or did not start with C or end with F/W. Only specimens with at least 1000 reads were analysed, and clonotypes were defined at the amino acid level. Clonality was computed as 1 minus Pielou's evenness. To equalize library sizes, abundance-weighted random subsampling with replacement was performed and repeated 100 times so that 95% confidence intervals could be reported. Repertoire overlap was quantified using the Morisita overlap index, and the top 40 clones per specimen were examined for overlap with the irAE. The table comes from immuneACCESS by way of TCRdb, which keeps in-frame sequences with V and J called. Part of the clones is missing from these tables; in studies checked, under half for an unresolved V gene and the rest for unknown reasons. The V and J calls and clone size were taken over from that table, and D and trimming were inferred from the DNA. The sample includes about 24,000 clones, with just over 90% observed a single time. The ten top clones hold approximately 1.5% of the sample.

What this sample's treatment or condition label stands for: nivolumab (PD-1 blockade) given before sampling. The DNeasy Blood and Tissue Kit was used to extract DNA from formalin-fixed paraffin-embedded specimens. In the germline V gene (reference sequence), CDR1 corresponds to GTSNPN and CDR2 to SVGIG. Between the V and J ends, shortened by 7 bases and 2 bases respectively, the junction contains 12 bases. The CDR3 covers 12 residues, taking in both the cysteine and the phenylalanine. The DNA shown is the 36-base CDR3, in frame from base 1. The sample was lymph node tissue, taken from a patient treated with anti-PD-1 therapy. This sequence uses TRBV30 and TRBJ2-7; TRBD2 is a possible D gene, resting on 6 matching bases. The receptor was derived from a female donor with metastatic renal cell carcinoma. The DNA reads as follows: TGTGCCTACACTAGCTCGCCCTACGAGCAGTACTTC. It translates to CAYTSSPYEQYF.